Below are 23 T cell receptor beta chains sequenced from a single sample in a study of memory CD4+ T cells and cytomegalovirus serostatus. Clones were sequenced by immunoSEQ multiplex PCR, and TCRdb holds only the in-frame ones, with some missing. Counted here are 55,000 or so clones, 65% to 85% occurring once; the ten biggest clones make up 2%. Single viable CD3+CD4+CD8-CD45RO+ cells were sorted as the memory CD4+ T cells. Sequenced material: memory CD4+ T cells from blood. These receptors were collected from an adult in good health and CMV-seropositive.

This clone was picked up a small number of times. The rearrangement joins TRBV2 to TRBJ2-7; tentative D call: TRBD1 (6 bases). V gave up 3 bases and J gave up 12 bases, with 18 bases separating them. CDR1 is SNHLY, CDR2 FYNNEI, per germline. The CDR3 has 13 residues. This chain's CDR3 is CASSESQGPPPYF. The CDR3 bases are TGTGCCAGCAGTGAGAGTCAGGGGCCTCCCCCGTACTTC.

The CDR3, as DNA: TGCGCCAGCAGCCCGGGACTAGCGGGAGGCTACAATGAGCAGTTCTTC. Translated, it gives CASSPGLAGGYNEQFF. The chain recombines TRBV5-1 with TRBJ2-1; the match to TRBD2 covers 15 bases. The CDR3 extends over 16 amino acids. Germline V gene sequence: CDR1 SGHRS, CDR2 YFSETQ. V shed 4 bases, J shed 3 bases, and the junction held 2 bases outside the gene matches.

The rearrangement links TRBV10-3 to TRBJ1-5; TRBD1 is a possible D gene (5 bases). V lost 3 bases to trimming and J lost 4 bases, with 7 bases between them. This CDR3 contains 13 residues. Looked up from germline, CDR1 is ENHRY and CDR2 is SYGVKD. In DNA form, the CDR3 reads TGTGCCATCAGTGACCAGGGAAATCAGCCCCAGCATTTT. Protein sequence: CAISDQGNQPQHF.

This clone occurred once. The genes are TRBV28 and TRBJ2-3; 16 nucleotides agree with TRBD2. After removal of 8 bases from V and 6 bases from J, the junction contained 8 bases not matched to a gene. Looked up from germline, CDR1 is MDHEN and CDR2 is SYDVKM. The CDR3 is 16 amino acids. In nucleotides, the CDR3 is TGTGCCAGCGGGACTAGCGGGGGGGCAAGCCCGGATACGCAGTATTTT. The encoded protein is CASGTSGGASPDTQYF.

The genes are TRBV18 and TRBJ1-3; D unresolved. This CDR3 is 16 amino acids long. Germline V gene lookup returns CDR1 KGHSH and CDR2 LQKENI. Trimming shortened V by 1 base and J by 3 bases, and 13 bases separated the two germline ends. Written as DNA, the CDR3 is TGTGCCAGCTCACCACTCTCAGTACGGGATGGAAACACCATATATTTT. Encoded protein: CASSPLSVRDGNTIYF.

The chain carries TRBV27 and TRBJ2-7; 9 bases are a match to TRBD1. The V gene end was trimmed by 6 bases and the J gene end by 5 bases; junction bases not matched to a gene: 11. The CDR3 sequence is 15 residues long. Germline CDR1 reads MNHEY; CDR2 reads SMNVEV (reference sequence). Here the CDR3 reads CASRTDRGRVDEQYF. The CDR3 region has the DNA TGTGCCAGCAGGACAGACAGGGGGAGAGTGGACGAGCAGTACTTC.

The V and J genes are TRBV2 and TRBJ1-5; perhaps TRBD1 as D (6 bases). V gave up 5 bases and J gave up 6 bases, with 11 bases separating them. Germline loops: CDR1 SNHLY, CDR2 FYNNEI. The CDR3 is made up of 13 amino acids. This CDR3 is CASSLQGSQPQHF. The CDR3 region has the DNA TGTGCCAGCAGTCTACAGGGAAGTCAGCCCCAGCATTTT. The full variable domain, completed using reference TRBV2 and TRBJ1-5, is EPEVTQTPSHQVTQMGQEVILRCVPISNHLYFYWYRQILGQKVEFLVSFYNNEISEKSEIFDDQFSVERPDGSNFTLKIRSTKLEDSAMYFCASSLQGSQPQHFGDGTRLSIL.

The chain links TRBV18 to TRBJ1-5; no clear D gene. This CDR3 has 13 amino acids. Germline lookup yields CDR1 KGHSH and CDR2 LQKENI. Trimming stripped 4 bases from V and 1 base from J, with 5 bases between. DNA of the CDR3: TGTGCCAGCTCACAGGGAAGCAATCAGCCCCAGCATTTT. The encoded protein is CASSQGSNQPQHF.

V gene TRBV7-2 combines with J gene TRBJ2-7; the match to TRBD1 covers 9 bases. This CDR3 contains 14 residues. V dropped 1 base and J dropped 6; count of bases not matched to a gene: 4. CDR1 is SGHTA and CDR2 is FQGNSA in the germline V gene. Here the CDR3 reads CASSLGDRVSEQYF. The CDR3 region has the DNA TGTGCCAGCAGCTTAGGGGACAGGGTATCCGAGCAGTACTTC. The full variable domain, completed using reference TRBV7-2 and TRBJ2-7, is GAGVSQSPSNKVTEKGKDVELRCDPISGHTALYWYRQSLGQGLEFLIYFQGNSAPDKSGLPSDRFSAERTGGSVSTLTIQRTQQEDSAVYLCASSLGDRVSEQYFGPGTRLTVT.

The chain recombines TRBV14 with TRBJ1-2; D remains ambiguous. The CDR3 has 12 residues. Germline-derived CDR1 and CDR2 are SGHDN and FVKESK. V was clipped by 1 base and J by 8 bases, with 8 bases between them. The CDR3: CASSQGAGGYTF. The CDR3 bases are TGTGCCAGCAGCCAAGGGGCCGGCGGCTACACCTTC.

This rearrangement joins TRBV18 to TRBJ2-5, with D hard to call. This CDR3 contains 14 residues. CDR1 and CDR2 (germline): KGHSH, LQKENI. V lost 2 bases to trimming and J lost 3 bases, with 10 bases between them. This CDR3 is CASSPNIGKETQYF. CDR3 bases: TGTGCCAGCTCACCAAACATTGGTAAAGAGACCCAGTACTTC. The variable domain in full, completed from reference TRBV18 and TRBJ2-5, reads NAGVMQNPRHLVRRRGQEARLRCSPMKGHSHVYWYRQLPEEGLKFMVYLQKENIIDESGMPKERFSAEFPKEGPSILRIQQVVRGDSAAYFCASSPNIGKETQYFGPGTRLLVL.

The CDR3 bases are TGTGCCAGCAGCTTAGCGGGAGGGGTTCGAAGCTCCTACGAGCAGTACTTC. It specifies CASSLAGGVRSSYEQYF. The J gene is TRBJ2-7, the V gene TRBV7-2; 7 bases line up with TRBD2. With 0 bases clipped from V and 0 bases from J, the junction kept 8 bases outside the gene matches. Germline-derived CDR1 and CDR2 are SGHTA and FQGNSA. This CDR3 has 17 residues.

The rearrangement joins TRBV18 to TRBJ2-3, with TRBD1 matching 8 bases. In germline, CDR1 is KGHSH, CDR2 LQKENI. The CDR3 has 16 residues. Trimming at V came to 0 bases and at J to 3 bases, leaving 5 bases not matched to a gene. CDR3: CASSPPGQGSTDTQYF. For the CDR3, the DNA is TGTGCCAGCTCACCACCCGGACAGGGCTCGACAGATACGCAGTATTTT.

The chain recombines TRBV4-3 with TRBJ1-6, with D hard to call. With 6 bases removed from V and 7 bases from J, the gap between germline ends came to 13 bases. The CDR3 is made up of 14 amino acids. The V gene's germline CDR1 is LGHNA and CDR2 YSLEER. CDR3 protein: CASSLGEKNSPLHF. The CDR3 DNA reads TGCGCCAGCAGTCTCGGGGAGAAGAATTCACCCCTCCACTTT.

The chain combines TRBV21-1 with TRBJ1-2. TRBV21-1 is deemed a pseudogene. The CDR3 is 13 amino acids. CDR3: CATRRDRYSGYTF. CDR3 sequence (DNA): TGTGCCACCAGACGGGACCGGTATTCGGGCTACACCTTC.

The chain recombines TRBV19 with TRBJ2-7; a weak D match, TRBD2 (6 bases). CDR3 length: 14 residues. Germline-derived CDR1 and CDR2 are LNHDA and SQIVND (reference sequence). V was cut by 8 bases and J by 0 bases, with 14 bases left in between. The CDR3 DNA reads as TGTGCCAGTTCAAGCGGACTACCCTCCTACGAGCAGTACTTC. This encodes CASSSGLPSYEQYF.

The chain links TRBV11-1 to TRBJ1-1; D not resolved. Looked up from germline, CDR1 is SGHAT and CDR2 is FQDESV (reference sequence). V lost 3 bases, J lost 1 base, and 3 bases lay in between. This CDR3 comprises 12 residues. This chain's CDR3 is CASSFRNTEAFF. The CDR3 DNA is TGTGCCAGCAGCTTCAGGAACACTGAAGCTTTCTTT.

Here the CDR3 reads CASSDFDRGPQHF. The DNA of the CDR3 is TGTGCCAGCAGTGATTTCGACAGGGGGCCCCAGCATTTT. The chain joins TRBV25-1 to TRBJ1-5; 8 positions match TRBD1. The CDR3 runs to 13 residues. Germline V lookup: CDR1 MGHDK, CDR2 SYGVNS. The ends lost 3 bases at V and 9 bases at J; junction bases unmatched: 4.

The table lists this clone with a few counts. The junction and the germline gene differ at one end; a read error may be behind it. J is TRBJ2-7 and V is TRBV18; perhaps TRBD2 as D (6 bases). The CDR3 totals 13 residues. The germline CDR1 and CDR2 sequences are KGHSH and LQKENI. In DNA, the CDR3 is TGTGCCAGCTCACCCTCGCGGGACTGGGCTTATCACTTC. Encoded protein: CASSPSRDWAYHF.

V and J are TRBV28 and TRBJ2-7, with 7 bases aligning to TRBD2. Per germline, CDR1 MDHEN and CDR2 SYDVKM. The CDR3 length is 16 residues. Losses at the gene ends were 4 bases for V and 6 bases for J; bases not matched to a gene: 15. As DNA, the CDR3 is TGTGCCAGCAGTTCAGCGGGGCCCGCTAGAGTCTCCGAGCAGTACTTC. It yields the protein CASSSAGPARVSEQYF.

The CDR3 sequence: CASSLSKAYGYTF. The CDR3 nucleotides read TGTGCCAGCAGCTTATCGAAGGCATATGGCTACACCTTC. The rearrangement joins TRBV11-2 to TRBJ1-2; D gene uncertain. V was clipped by 2 bases and J by 5 bases, with 9 bases between them. This CDR3 region has 13 residues. Germline V CDR1 and CDR2: SGHAT, FQNNGV.

The J gene is TRBJ1-1, the V gene TRBV7-6; D is unclear. The CDR3 sequence is 16 residues long. Germline V lookup: CDR1 SGHVS, CDR2 FNYEAQ. Trimming shortened V by 2 bases and J by 3 bases, and 16 bases separated the two germline ends. The CDR3 is CASSLPLAGADTEAFF. As DNA, the CDR3 is TGTGCCAGCAGCTTACCCCTCGCGGGTGCGGACACTGAAGCTTTCTTT.

This chain uses TRBV5-4 with TRBJ2-5; 8 bases match TRBD2. This CDR3 is 14 amino acids long. Per the germline V gene, CDR1 is SGHNT and CDR2 is YYREEE (reference sequence). With 4 bases clipped from V and 5 bases from J, the junction kept 7 bases outside the gene matches. The CDR3 DNA reads as TGTGCCAGCAGCCTCAGCGGGGGACTTGAGACCCAGTACTTC. This encodes CASSLSGGLETQYF.